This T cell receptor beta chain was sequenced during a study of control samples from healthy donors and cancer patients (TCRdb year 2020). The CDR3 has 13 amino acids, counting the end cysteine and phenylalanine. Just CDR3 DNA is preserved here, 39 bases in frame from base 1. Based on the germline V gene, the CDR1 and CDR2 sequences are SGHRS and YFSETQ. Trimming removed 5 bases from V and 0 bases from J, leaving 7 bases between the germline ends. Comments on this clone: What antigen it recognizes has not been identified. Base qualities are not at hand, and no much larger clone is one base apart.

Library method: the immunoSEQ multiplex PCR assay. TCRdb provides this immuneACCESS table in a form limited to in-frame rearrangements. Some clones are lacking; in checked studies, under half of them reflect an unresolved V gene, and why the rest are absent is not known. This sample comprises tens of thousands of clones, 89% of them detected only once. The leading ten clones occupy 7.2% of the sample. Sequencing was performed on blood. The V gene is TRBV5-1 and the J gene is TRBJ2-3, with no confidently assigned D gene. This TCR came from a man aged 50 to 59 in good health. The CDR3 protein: CASSFDSTDTQYF. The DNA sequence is TGCGCCAGCAGTTTTGACAGCACAGATACGCAGTATTTT.